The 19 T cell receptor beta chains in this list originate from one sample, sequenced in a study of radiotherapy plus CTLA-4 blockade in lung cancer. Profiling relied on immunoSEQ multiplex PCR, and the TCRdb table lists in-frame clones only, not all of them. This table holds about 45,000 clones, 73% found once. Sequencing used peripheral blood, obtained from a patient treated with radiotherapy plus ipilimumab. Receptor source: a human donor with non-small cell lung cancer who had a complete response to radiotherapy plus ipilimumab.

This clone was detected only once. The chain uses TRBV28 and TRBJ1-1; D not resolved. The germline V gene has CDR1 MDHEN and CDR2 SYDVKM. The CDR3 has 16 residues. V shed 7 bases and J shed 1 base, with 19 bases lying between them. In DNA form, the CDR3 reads TGTGCCAGCACCCCAGAGGTCCCGGTTAGGAACACTGAAGCTTTCTTT. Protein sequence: CASTPEVPVRNTEAFF.

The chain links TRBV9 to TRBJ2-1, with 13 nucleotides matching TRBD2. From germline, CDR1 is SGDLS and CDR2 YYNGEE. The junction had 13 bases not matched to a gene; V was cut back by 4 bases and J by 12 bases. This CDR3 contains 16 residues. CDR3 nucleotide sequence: TGTGCCAGCAGCCCAGGACTAGCGGGAGTATCCGGGCGGCAGTTCTTC. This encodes CASSPGLAGVSGRQFF.

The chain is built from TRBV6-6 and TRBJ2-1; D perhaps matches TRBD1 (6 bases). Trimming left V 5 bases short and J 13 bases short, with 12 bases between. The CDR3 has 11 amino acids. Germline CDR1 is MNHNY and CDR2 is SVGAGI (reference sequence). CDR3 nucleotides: TGTGCCAGCAGTACAACGACAGGTCAGTTCTTC. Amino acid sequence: CASSTTTGQFF.

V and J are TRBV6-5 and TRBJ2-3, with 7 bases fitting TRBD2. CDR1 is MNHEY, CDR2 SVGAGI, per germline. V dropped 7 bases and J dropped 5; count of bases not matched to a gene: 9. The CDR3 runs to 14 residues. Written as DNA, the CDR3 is TGTGCCAGCAACCCCGGGACTAACCGAGATACGCAGTATTTT. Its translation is CASNPGTNRDTQYF.

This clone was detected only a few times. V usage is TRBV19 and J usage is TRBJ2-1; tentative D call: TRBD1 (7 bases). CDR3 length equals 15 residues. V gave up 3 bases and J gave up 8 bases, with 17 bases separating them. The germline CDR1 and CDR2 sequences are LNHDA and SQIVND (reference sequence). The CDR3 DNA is TGTGCCAGTAGTATCGCGGGGACAGTCATATATGAGCAGTTCTTC. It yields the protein CASSIAGTVIYEQFF. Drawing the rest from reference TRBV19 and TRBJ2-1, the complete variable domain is DGGITQSPKYLFRKEGQNVTLSCEQNLNHDAMYWYRQDPGQGLRLIYYSQIVNDFQKGDIAEGYSVSREKKESFPLTVTSAQKNPTAFYLCASSIAGTVIYEQFFGPGTRLTVL.

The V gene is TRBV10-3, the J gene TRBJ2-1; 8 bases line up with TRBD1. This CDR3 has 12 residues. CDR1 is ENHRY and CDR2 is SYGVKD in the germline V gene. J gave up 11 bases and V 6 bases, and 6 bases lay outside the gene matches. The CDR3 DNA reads TGTGCCATCAGCCCCTCAGGGGGCCAGCAGTTCTTC. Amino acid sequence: CAISPSGGQQFF.

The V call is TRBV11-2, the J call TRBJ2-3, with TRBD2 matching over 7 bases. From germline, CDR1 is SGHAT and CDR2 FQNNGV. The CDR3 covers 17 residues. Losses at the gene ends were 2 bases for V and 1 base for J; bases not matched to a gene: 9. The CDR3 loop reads CASSLLSGGQGTDTQYF. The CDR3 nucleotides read TGTGCCAGCAGCTTACTGTCGGGGGGTCAGGGCACAGATACGCAGTATTTT.

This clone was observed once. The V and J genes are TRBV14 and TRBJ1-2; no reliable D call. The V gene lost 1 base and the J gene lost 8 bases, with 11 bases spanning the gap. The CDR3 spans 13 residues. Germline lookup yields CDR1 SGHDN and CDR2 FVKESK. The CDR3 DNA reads TGTGCCAGCAGCCAAGGCGGCTATGGAGGCTACACCTTC. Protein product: CASSQGGYGGYTF.

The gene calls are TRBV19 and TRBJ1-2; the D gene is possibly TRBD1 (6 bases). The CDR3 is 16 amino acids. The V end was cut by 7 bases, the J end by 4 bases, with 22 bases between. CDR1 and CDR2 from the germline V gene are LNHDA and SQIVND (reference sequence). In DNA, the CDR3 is TGTGCCAGTAACAGGGATCCTAGGGGGGGCTCCTATGGCTACACCTTC. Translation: CASNRDPRGGSYGYTF.

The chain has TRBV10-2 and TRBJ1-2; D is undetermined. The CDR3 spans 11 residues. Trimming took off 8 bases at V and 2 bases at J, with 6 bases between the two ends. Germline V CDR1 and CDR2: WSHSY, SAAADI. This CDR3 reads CASGQNYGYTF. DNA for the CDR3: TGCGCCAGCGGGCAAAACTATGGCTACACCTTC.

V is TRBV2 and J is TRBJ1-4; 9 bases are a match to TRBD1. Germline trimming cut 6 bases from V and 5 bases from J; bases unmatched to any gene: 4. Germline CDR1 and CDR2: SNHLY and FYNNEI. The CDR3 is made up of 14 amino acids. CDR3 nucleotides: TGTGCCAGCAGCAGGGACAGGGAAAATGAAAAACTGTTTTTT. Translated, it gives CASSRDRENEKLFF. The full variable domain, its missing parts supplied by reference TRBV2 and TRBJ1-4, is EPEVTQTPSHQVTQMGQEVILRCVPISNHLYFYWYRQILGQKVEFLVSFYNNEISEKSEIFDDQFSVERPDGSNFTLKIRSTKLEDSAMYFCASSRDRENEKLFFGSGTQLSVL.

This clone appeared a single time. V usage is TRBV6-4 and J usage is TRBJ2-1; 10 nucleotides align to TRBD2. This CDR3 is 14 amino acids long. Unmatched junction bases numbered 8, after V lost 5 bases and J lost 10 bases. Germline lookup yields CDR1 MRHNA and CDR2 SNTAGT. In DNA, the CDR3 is TGTGCCAGCAGTCTCAGCGGGAGGGCCTTCGAGCAGTTCTTC. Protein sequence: CASSLSGRAFEQFF.

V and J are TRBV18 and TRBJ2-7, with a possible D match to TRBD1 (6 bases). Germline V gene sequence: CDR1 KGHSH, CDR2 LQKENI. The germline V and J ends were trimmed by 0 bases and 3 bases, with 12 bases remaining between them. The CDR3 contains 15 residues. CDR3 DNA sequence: TGTGCCAGCTCACCACCGTCACAGGGCCTCTACGAGCAGTACTTC. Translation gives CASSPPSQGLYEQYF.

The CDR3 DNA follows: TGCAGCGTCCGGAGAACCAGGGAGAACACTGAAGCTTTCTTT. This sequence encodes CSVRRTRENTEAFF. The chain recombines TRBV29-1 with TRBJ1-1; tentatively, D is TRBD1 (5 bases). The germline V gene has CDR1 SQVTM and CDR2 ANQGSEA. The CDR3 sequence is 14 residues long. V dropped 6 bases and J dropped 1 base, with 15 bases sitting between them.

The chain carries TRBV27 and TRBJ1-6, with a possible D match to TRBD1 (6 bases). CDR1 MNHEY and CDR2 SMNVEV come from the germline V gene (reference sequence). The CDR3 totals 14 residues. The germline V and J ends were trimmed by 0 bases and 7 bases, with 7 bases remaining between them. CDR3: CASSLSRGNSPLHF. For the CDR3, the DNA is TGTGCCAGCAGTTTATCCAGGGGCAATTCACCCCTCCACTTT.

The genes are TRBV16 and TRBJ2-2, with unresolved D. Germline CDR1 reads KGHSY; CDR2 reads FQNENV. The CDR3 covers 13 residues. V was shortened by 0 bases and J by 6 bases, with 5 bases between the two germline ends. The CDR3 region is CASSQSGSGELFF. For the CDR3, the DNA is TGTGCCAGCAGCCAATCCGGGTCCGGGGAGCTGTTTTTT.

The CDR3 sequence is CASSGGTGGYQETQYF. CDR3 DNA: TGCGCCAGCAGCGGGGGGACAGGGGGCTATCAAGAGACCCAGTACTTC. This rearrangement joins TRBV5-1 to TRBJ2-5; 12 nucleotides line up with TRBD1. Per germline, CDR1 SGHRS and CDR2 YFSETQ. J lost 2 bases, V lost 4 bases, and 6 bases had no gene match. The CDR3 runs to 16 residues.

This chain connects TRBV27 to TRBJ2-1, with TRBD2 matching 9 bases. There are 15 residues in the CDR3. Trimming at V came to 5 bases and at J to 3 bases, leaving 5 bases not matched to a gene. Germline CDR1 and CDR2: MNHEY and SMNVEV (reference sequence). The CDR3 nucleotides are TGTGCCAGCAGTACCGCTAGCGGGGTCTACAATGAGCAGTTCTTC. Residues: CASSTASGVYNEQFF.

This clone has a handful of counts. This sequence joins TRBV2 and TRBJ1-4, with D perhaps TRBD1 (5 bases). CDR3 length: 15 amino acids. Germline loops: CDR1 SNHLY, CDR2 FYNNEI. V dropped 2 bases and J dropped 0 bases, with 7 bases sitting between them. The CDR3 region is CASSETTATNEKLFF. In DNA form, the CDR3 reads TGTGCCAGCAGTGAAACGACAGCAACTAATGAAAAACTGTTTTTT.